A selection of T cell receptor beta chains follows, all from one sample in a study of shared T cell receptors in the human thymus. Sequenced by immunoSEQ multiplex PCR; TCRdb stores in-frame clones only, minus some. The table includes 700,000 or so clones, roughly 88% detected once. These data also featured in a second study, about human thymus T cells.

The sequencing input was thymocytes. Receptor source: a girl younger than two with a congenital heart defect. Each CDR3 is given with its conserved first and last residue. The D gene is left open where the match is weak. Only part of the rows carry a size: once, few, many, or a class if the clone is expanded.

>-|TRBV14|TRBD1|TRBJ2-7
TGTGCCAGCAGCCAACAGACAGGGGGCAGTGAGCAGTACTTC
CASSQQTGGSEQYF
>-|TRBV7-9|-|TRBJ2-1
TGTGCCAGCAGCTCCCCCCCAAGCGGCAGCTCCTACAATGAGCAGTTCTTC
CASSSPPSGSSYNEQFF
>-|TRBV6-4|TRBD1|TRBJ2-3
TGTGCCAGCAGGGTGACAGGGGGTAGCACAGATACGCAGTATTTT
CASRVTGGSTDTQYF
>-|TRBV4-3|TRBD1|TRBJ1-5
TGCGCCAGCAGCCACATGACAGGGGAAGGTCAGCCCCAGCATTTT
CASSHMTGEGQPQHF
>-|TRBV27|-|TRBJ1-4
TGTGCCAGCAGTTTATCGAGCTCCAGGGTTATAACTAATGAAAAACTGTTTTTT
CASSLSSSRVITNEKLFF
>-|TRBV4-1|-|TRBJ1-1
TGCGCCAGCAGCCAAGCGAGGGAGAAGACGGAACTGCACACTGAAGCTTTCTTT
CASSQAREKTELHTEAFF
>-|TRBV29-1|TRBD1|TRBJ1-1
TGCAGCGTTGAATCGGTAGGGGGCGGACAAACTGAAGCTTTCTTT
CSVESVGGGQTEAFF
>-|TRBV6-5|-|TRBJ1-2
TGTGCCAGCAGGCCTACAGGGTTATGCGGCTACACCTTC
CASRPTGLCGYTF
>-|TRBV6-1|TRBD2|TRBJ2-7
TGTGCCAGTGGGGGGAGGGGCCGGCAGTACTTC
CASGGRGRQYF
>-|TRBV5-1|TRBD1|TRBJ2-7
TGCGCCAGCAGCTTGGGTCGGGACAGTGTCCTCTACGAGCAGTACTTC
CASSLGRDSVLYEQYF
>once|TRBV4-3|-|TRBJ1-2
TGCGCCAGCAGCCAAGATCCAGGACAGCTCTATGGCTACACCTTC
CASSQDPGQLYGYTF
>few|TRBV5-1|-|TRBJ2-1
TGCGCCAGCCAACAGGGAGATTACAATGAGCAGTTCTTC
CASQQGDYNEQFF
>-|TRBV10-2|TRBD2|TRBJ2-1
TGCGCCAGCAGTGGGGGACTAGCGGGGCCAGGCTCCTACAATGAGCAGTTCTTC
CASSGGLAGPGSYNEQFF
>few|TRBV18|-|TRBJ2-3
TGTGCCAGCTCACCACCGGGACTGCCAACAGATACGCAGTATTTT
CASSPPGLPTDTQYF
>-|TRBV28|-|TRBJ1-1
TGTGCCAGCAGTTACACCAAACGGACAAACACTGAAGCTTTCTTT
CASSYTKRTNTEAFF